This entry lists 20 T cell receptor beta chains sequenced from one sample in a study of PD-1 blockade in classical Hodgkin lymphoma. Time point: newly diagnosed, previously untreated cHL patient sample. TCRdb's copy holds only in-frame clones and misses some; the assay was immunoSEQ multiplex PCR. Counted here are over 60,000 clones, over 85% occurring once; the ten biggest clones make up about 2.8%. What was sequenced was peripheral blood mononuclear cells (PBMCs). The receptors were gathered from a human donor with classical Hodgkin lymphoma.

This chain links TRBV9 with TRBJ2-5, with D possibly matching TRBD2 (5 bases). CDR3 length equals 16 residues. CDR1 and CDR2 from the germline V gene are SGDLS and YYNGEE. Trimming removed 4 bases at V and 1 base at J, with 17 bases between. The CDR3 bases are TGTGCCAGCAGCCCCCGGGTTGGCGGGCCCCAAGAGACCCAGTACTTC. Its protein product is CASSPRVGGPQETQYF.

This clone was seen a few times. CDR3 region: CASSVLTGPPRDTIYF. In DNA form, the CDR3 reads TGTGCCAGCAGCGTCCTTACAGGCCCCCCACGGGACACCATATATTTT. This chain uses TRBV9 with TRBJ1-3; TRBD1 might be the D (5 bases). The germline CDR1 and CDR2 sequences are SGDLS and YYNGEE. Between the trimmed V and J ends, which lost 2 bases and 8 bases, there was a span of 20 bases. CDR3 length: 16 amino acids.

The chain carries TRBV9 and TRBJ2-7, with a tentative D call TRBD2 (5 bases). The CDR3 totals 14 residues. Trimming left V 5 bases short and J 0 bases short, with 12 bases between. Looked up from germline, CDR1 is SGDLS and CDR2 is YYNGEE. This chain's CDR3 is CASSHAGDSYEQYF. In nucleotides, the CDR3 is TGTGCCAGCAGTCATGCGGGTGACTCCTACGAGCAGTACTTC.

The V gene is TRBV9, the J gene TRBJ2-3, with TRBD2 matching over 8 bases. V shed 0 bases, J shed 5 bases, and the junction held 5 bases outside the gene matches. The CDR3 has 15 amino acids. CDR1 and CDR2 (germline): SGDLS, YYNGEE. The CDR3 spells CASSVVSGSRDTQYF. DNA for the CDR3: TGTGCCAGCAGCGTAGTAAGCGGGAGTAGAGATACGCAGTATTTT.

CDR3 amino acids: CASSLHSGGIGETQYF. CDR3 DNA: TGTGCCAGCAGCTTACATAGCGGGGGGATTGGAGAGACCCAGTACTTC. The chain recombines TRBV7-3 with TRBJ2-5; 10 bases map to TRBD2. Trimming took 2 bases from V and 4 from J; bases not matched to a gene: 7. This CDR3 has 16 residues. Germline CDR1 SGHTA, CDR2 FQGTGA.

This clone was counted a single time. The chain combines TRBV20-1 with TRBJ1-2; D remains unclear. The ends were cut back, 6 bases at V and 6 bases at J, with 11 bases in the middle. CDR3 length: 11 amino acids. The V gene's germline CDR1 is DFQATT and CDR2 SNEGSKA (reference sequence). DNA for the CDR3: TGCAGTGCCGACATCTTAAATGGCTACACCTTC. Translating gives CSADILNGYTF.

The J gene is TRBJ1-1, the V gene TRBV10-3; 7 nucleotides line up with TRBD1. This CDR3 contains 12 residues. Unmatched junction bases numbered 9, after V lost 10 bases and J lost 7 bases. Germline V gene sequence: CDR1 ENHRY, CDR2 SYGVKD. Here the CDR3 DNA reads TGTGCCACCATTCAAGACAGGGATGAAGCTTTCTTT. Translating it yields CATIQDRDEAFF.

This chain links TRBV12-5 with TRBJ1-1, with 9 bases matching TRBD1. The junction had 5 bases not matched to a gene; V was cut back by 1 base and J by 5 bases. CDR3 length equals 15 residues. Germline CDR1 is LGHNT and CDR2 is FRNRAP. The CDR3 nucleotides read TGTGCTAGTGGTTTGGGGACAGGGGTGAGGACTGAAGCTTTCTTT. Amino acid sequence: CASGLGTGVRTEAFF. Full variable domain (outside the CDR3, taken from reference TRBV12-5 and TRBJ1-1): DARVTQTPRHKVTEMGQEVTMRCQPILGHNTVFWYRQTMMQGLELLAYFRNRAPLDDSGMPKDRFSAEMPDATLATLKIQPSEPRDSAVYFCASGLGTGVRTEAFFGQGTRLTVV.

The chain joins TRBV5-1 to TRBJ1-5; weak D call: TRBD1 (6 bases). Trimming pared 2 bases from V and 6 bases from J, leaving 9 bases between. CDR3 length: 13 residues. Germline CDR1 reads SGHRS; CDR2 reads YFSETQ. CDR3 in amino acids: CASSLTGSQPQHF. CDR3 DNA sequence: TGCGCCAGCAGCTTAACAGGGAGTCAGCCCCAGCATTTT.

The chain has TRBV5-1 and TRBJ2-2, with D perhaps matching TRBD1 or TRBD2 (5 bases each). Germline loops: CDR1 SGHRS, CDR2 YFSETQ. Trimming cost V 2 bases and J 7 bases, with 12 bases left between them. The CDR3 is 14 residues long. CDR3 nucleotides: TGCGCCAGCAGCTTTGAGGGGACGGTCGGGGAGCTGTTTTTT. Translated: CASSFEGTVGELFF.

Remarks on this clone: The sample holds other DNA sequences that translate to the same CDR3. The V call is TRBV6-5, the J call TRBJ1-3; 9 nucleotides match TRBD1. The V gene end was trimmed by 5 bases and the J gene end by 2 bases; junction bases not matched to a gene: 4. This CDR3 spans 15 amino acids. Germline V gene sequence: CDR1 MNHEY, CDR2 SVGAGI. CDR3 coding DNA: TGTGCCAGCAGTCGGGGACAGGGTACTGGAAACACCATATATTTT. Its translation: CASSRGQGTGNTIYF.

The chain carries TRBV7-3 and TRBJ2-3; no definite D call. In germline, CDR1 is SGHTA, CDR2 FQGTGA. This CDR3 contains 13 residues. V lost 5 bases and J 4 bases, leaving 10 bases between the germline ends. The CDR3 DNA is TGTGCCAGCAGCCGGTCGATAGCAGATACGCAGTATTTT. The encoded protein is CASSRSIADTQYF.

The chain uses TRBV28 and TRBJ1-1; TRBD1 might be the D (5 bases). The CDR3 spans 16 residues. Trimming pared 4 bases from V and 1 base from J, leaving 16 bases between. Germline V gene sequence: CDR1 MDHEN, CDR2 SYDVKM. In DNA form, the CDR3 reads TGTGCCAGCAGTTCCGTAGGGTTTCAGGGGAACACTGAAGCTTTCTTT. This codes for CASSSVGFQGNTEAFF. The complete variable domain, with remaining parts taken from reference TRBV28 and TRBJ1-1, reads DVKVTQSSRYLVKRTGEKVFLECVQDMDHENMFWYRQDPGLGLRLIYFSYDVKMKEKGDIPEGYSVSREKKERFSLILESASTNQTSMYLCASSSVGFQGNTEAFFGQGTRLTVV.

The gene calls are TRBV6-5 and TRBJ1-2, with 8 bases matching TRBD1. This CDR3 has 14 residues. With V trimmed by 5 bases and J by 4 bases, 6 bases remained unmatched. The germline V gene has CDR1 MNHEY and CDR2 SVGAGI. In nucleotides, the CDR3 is TGTGCCAGCAGTCCCGGACAGGGCGGCTATGGCTACACCTTC. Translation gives CASSPGQGGYGYTF.

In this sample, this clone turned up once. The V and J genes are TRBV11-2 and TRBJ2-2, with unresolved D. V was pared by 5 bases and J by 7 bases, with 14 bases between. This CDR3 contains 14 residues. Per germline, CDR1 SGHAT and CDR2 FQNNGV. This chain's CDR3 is CASSLTVGNGELFF. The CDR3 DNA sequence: TGTGCCAGCAGCCTTACGGTTGGGAACGGGGAGCTGTTTTTT. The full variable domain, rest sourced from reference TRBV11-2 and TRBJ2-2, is EAGVAQSPRYKIIEKRQSVAFWCNPISGHATLYWYQQILGQGPKLLIQFQNNGVVDDSQLPKDRFSAERLKGVDSTLKIQPAKLEDSAVYLCASSLTVGNGELFFGEGSRLTVL.

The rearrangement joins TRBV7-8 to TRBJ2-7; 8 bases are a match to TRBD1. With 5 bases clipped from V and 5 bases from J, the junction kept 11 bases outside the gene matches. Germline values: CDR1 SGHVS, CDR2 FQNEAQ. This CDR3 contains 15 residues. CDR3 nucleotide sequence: TGTGCCAGCAGCCGTTACCAGGACAGGGTCGACGAGCAGTACTTC. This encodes CASSRYQDRVDEQYF.

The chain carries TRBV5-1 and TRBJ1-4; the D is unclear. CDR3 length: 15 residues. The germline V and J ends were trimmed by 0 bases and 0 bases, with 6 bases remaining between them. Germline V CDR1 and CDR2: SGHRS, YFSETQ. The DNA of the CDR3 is TGCGCCAGCAGCTTGGAGGGCACAACTAATGAAAAACTGTTTTTT. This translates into CASSLEGTTNEKLFF.

The CDR3 spells CASSRKGRETQYF. CDR3 nucleotide sequence: TGTGCCAGCAGCCGAAAAGGGCGGGAGACCCAGTACTTC. The chain carries TRBV7-6 and TRBJ2-5; D gene uncertain. The CDR3 is 13 residues long. Trimming removed 5 bases at V and 5 bases at J, with 12 bases between. The germline V gene encodes CDR1 SGHVS and CDR2 FNYEAQ.

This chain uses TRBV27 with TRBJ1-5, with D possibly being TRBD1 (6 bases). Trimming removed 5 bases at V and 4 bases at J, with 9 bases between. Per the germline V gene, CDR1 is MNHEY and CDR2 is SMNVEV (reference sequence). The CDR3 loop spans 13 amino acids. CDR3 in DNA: TGTGCCAGCAGTAACAGGGTTAATCAGCCCCAGCATTTT. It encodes CASSNRVNQPQHF.

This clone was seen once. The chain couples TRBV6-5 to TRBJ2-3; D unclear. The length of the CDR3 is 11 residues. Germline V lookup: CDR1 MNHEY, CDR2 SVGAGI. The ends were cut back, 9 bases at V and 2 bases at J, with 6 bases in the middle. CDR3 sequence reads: CASLLTDTQYF. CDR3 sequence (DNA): TGTGCCAGTTTGCTCACAGATACGCAGTATTTT.